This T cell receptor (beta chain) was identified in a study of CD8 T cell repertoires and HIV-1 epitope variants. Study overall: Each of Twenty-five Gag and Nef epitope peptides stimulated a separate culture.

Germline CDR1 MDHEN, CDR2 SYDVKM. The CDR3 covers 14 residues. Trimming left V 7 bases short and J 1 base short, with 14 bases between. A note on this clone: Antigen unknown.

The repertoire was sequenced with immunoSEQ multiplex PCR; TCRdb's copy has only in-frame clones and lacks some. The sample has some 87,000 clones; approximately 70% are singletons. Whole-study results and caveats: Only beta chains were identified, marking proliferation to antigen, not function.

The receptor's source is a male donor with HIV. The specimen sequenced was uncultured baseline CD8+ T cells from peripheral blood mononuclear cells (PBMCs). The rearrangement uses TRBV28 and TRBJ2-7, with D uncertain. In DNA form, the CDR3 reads TGTGCCAGCATGTCATCGATCCCTTCCTACGAGCAGTACTTC. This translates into CASMSSIPSYEQYF.